The 21 T cell receptor beta chains given below trace back to one sample, sequenced in a study of long-term antiretroviral therapy in people with HIV. Assay version v3.0 of immunoSEQ was used, and it was run at survey level. TCRdb's copy holds only in-frame clones and misses some; the assay was immunoSEQ multiplex PCR. The sample shows tens of thousands of clones, 70% to 90% of them seen only once. Sample: unsorted PBMCs, taken 3 years after starting antiretroviral therapy. The receptors derive from a man aged 40-49 years with HIV.

The chain is built from TRBV5-1 and TRBJ2-7; weak D call: TRBD1 (6 bases). Trimming removed 2 bases from V and 0 bases from J, with 18 bases in between. The CDR3 is 17 residues long. CDR1 and CDR2 from the germline V gene are SGHRS and YFSETQ. The CDR3 DNA is TGCGCCAGCAGCTTTCGACAGGACGTCGATAGCTCCTACGAGCAGTACTTC. Protein product: CASSFRQDVDSSYEQYF.

This clone occurred once. V is TRBV27 and J is TRBJ2-2; the match to TRBD2 covers 10 bases. The germline gives CDR1 MNHEY, CDR2 SMNVEV (reference sequence). The CDR3 is 16 residues long. V shed 4 bases, J shed 5 bases, and the junction held 7 bases outside the gene matches. The CDR3 loop reads CASSSGLAAVTGELFF. The CDR3 DNA sequence: TGTGCCAGCAGTTCAGGACTAGCGGCGGTTACCGGGGAGCTGTTTTTT.

The V gene is TRBV30, the J gene TRBJ2-3, with 11 bases lining up with TRBD1. Germline-derived CDR1 and CDR2 are GTSNPN and SVGIG (reference sequence). The CDR3 covers 13 residues. V gave up 2 bases and J gave up 9 bases; unmatched junction bases: 4. The CDR3 region has the DNA TGTGCCTGGAGTTCCGGGACAGGGGGAACGCAGTATTTT. Its protein product is CAWSSGTGGTQYF.

The chain carries TRBV6-1 and TRBJ1-1, with D unresolved. The CDR3 consists of 14 residues. V lost 4 bases, J lost 6 bases, and 15 bases lay in between. Germline values: CDR1 MNHNS, CDR2 SASEGT. The CDR3 protein is CASSVQAGAAEAFF. The CDR3 bases are TGTGCCAGCAGTGTCCAAGCGGGCGCCGCTGAAGCTTTCTTT.

This sequence joins TRBV6-1 and TRBJ2-1; 7 nucleotides line up with TRBD1. The CDR3 has 14 residues. Losses at the gene ends were 8 bases for V and 4 bases for J; bases not matched to a gene: 8. Per germline, CDR1 MNHNS and CDR2 SASEGT. DNA for the CDR3: TGTGCCAGCGGTACAGGGGTCCTGTACAATGAGCAGTTCTTC. This gives the protein CASGTGVLYNEQFF.

This sequence joins TRBV27 and TRBJ1-4; D gene ambiguous. Germline V CDR1 and CDR2: MNHEY, SMNVEV (reference sequence). Trimming removed 6 bases from V and 10 bases from J, with 15 bases in between. The CDR3 extends over 13 amino acids. CDR3 region: CASSSDSRGKLFF. Here the CDR3 DNA reads TGTGCCAGCAGCTCCGACTCGAGAGGAAAACTGTTTTTT.

The chain couples TRBV6-1 to TRBJ2-7; tentative D call: TRBD2 (6 bases). CDR3 length: 11 residues. Between the trimmed V and J ends, which lost 8 bases and 3 bases, there was a span of 8 bases. Germline CDR1 and CDR2: MNHNS and SASEGT. CDR3 amino acids: CASVEGYEQYF. DNA for the CDR3: TGTGCCAGCGTGGAGGGCTACGAGCAGTACTTC.

This clone has only one observation. The V call is TRBV5-1, the J call TRBJ2-2, with 10 positions matching TRBD2. With V trimmed by 0 bases and J by 5 bases, 10 bases remained unmatched. This CDR3 has 18 amino acids. Germline V CDR1 and CDR2: SGHRS, YFSETQ. The CDR3 reads CASSLGPVASGSTGELFF. In DNA form, the CDR3 reads TGCGCCAGCAGCTTGGGCCCCGTGGCTAGCGGGAGTACCGGGGAGCTGTTTTTT.

The V gene is TRBV5-6, the J gene TRBJ2-1; D assignment may be TRBD1 or TRBD2 (6 bases each). The CDR3 contains 12 residues. V shed 4 bases and J shed 8 bases, with 10 bases lying between them. The V gene's germline CDR1 is SGHDT and CDR2 YYEEEE. The CDR3 sequence is CASSPGADEQFF. The CDR3 DNA follows: TGTGCCAGCAGCCCGGGGGCGGATGAGCAGTTCTTC. Combining the CDR3 with reference TRBV5-6 and TRBJ2-1 gives the whole variable domain DAGVTQSPTHLIKTRGQQVTLRCSPKSGHDTVSWYQQALGQGPQFIFQYYEEEERQRGNFPDRFSGHQFPNYSSELNVNALLLGDSALYLCASSPGADEQFFGPGTRLTVL.

The chain couples TRBV11-2 to TRBJ2-3; D unresolved. CDR1 and CDR2 from the germline V gene are SGHAT and FQNNGV. This CDR3 comprises 12 residues. V was trimmed by 1 base and J by 11 bases, leaving 10 bases between them. The CDR3 here is CASSLVPERQYF. CDR3 sequence (DNA): TGTGCCAGCAGCTTAGTTCCGGAGAGGCAGTATTTT.

The genes are TRBV6-5 and TRBJ1-1; no clear D. Germline CDR1 and CDR2: MNHEY and SVGAGI. With 0 bases removed from V and 4 bases from J, the gap between germline ends came to 12 bases. The CDR3 contains 15 residues. This CDR3 is CASSYSAGVGTEAFF. The CDR3 region has the DNA TGTGCCAGCAGTTACTCGGCCGGGGTGGGCACTGAAGCTTTCTTT.

CDR3 bases: TGTGCCAGCAGCTTAGTGGCAGGGAGGGTCCCCGGGGAGCTGTTTTTT. It is translated as CASSLVAGRVPGELFF. J is TRBJ2-2 and V is TRBV7-2; 7 nucleotides align to TRBD2. Germline CDR1 and CDR2: SGHTA and FQGNSA. J gave up 6 bases and V 1 base, and 8 bases lay outside the gene matches. The CDR3 is 16 residues long.

The rearrangement links TRBV28 to TRBJ1-5, with 7 bases fitting TRBD1. The CDR3 covers 15 residues. The V gene's germline CDR1 is MDHEN and CDR2 SYDVKM. The V segment lost 6 bases and the J segment 2 bases; nucleotides outside the gene matches: 7. CDR3 sequence: CASRSYRGGNQPQHF. The CDR3 nucleotides read TGTGCCAGCAGGAGTTACAGGGGTGGCAATCAGCCCCAGCATTTT.

The chain has TRBV7-9 and TRBJ1-2; tentatively, D is TRBD1 (5 bases). CDR1 SEHNR and CDR2 FQNEAQ come from the germline V gene (reference sequence). Trimming took off 3 bases at V and 6 bases at J, with 17 bases between the two ends. The CDR3 runs to 15 residues. CDR3 protein: CASSFSMRGKDGYTF. The CDR3 bases are TGTGCCAGCAGCTTTAGTATGAGGGGCAAAGATGGCTACACCTTC.

The chain recombines TRBV19 with TRBJ2-7; D perhaps matches TRBD2 (6 bases). V lost 3 bases and J 2 bases, leaving 11 bases between the germline ends. CDR1 LNHDA and CDR2 SQIVND come from the germline V gene (reference sequence). The CDR3 extends over 14 amino acids. CDR3 amino acids: CASSIGGGPYEQYF. For the CDR3, the DNA is TGTGCCAGTAGTATTGGGGGAGGTCCCTACGAGCAGTACTTC.

The chain carries TRBV5-8 and TRBJ2-4; 8 bases match TRBD1. Germline CDR1 SGHTS, CDR2 YDEGEE. The CDR3 contains 16 residues. V gave up 4 bases and J gave up 8 bases; unmatched junction bases: 14. The CDR3 sequence: CASSNGQGYSIDIQYF. The CDR3 DNA follows: TGTGCCAGCAGCAACGGACAGGGCTATAGTATTGACATTCAGTACTTC.

V is TRBV5-3 and J is TRBJ2-7; 9 bases align to TRBD2. TRBV5-3 is noted as an ORF with a role that remains uncertain. The CDR3 extends over 15 amino acids. J gave up 3 bases and V 5 bases, and 9 bases lay outside the gene matches. The CDR3 protein is CARRPSGTSFYEQYF. CDR3 nucleotide sequence: TGTGCCAGAAGGCCATCCGGGACTAGCTTCTACGAGCAGTACTTC.

J is TRBJ1-5 and V is TRBV30; possibly TRBD1 for D (6 bases). This CDR3 is built from 15 residues. The ends were cut back, 3 bases at V and 2 bases at J, with 14 bases in the middle. Germline lookup yields CDR1 GTSNPN and CDR2 SVGIG (reference sequence). The CDR3 DNA follows: TGTGCCTGGAGGGTCAAGGGGGGTGGCAATCAGCCCCAGCATTTT. Translating gives CAWRVKGGGNQPQHF.

The V gene is TRBV29-1, the J gene TRBJ2-3; 10 nucleotides match TRBD1. The CDR3 is made up of 15 amino acids. Germline CDR1 SQVTM, CDR2 ANQGSEA. The V gene end was trimmed by 3 bases and the J gene end by 5 bases; junction bases not matched to a gene: 8. CDR3 bases: TGCAGCGTTGATTCATCGGGACAGGGGTTAGATACGCAGTATTTT. Its protein is CSVDSSGQGLDTQYF.

V is TRBV27 and J is TRBJ1-2, with a possible D match to TRBD1 (5 bases). V was shortened by 4 bases and J by 1 base, with 13 bases between the two germline ends. CDR1 is MNHEY, CDR2 SMNVEV, per germline (reference sequence). The CDR3 runs 15 residues. The CDR3 coding sequence is TGTGCCAGCAGTTCGGACAACCGAGATAACTATGGCTACACCTTC. Amino acids: CASSSDNRDNYGYTF.

The chain joins TRBV29-1 to TRBJ2-3; maybe TRBD2 (5 bases). This CDR3 has 14 amino acids. Germline CDR1 reads SQVTM; CDR2 reads ANQGSEA. Deletions cut 4 bases from V and 2 bases from J, with 13 bases between. The CDR3 region is CSVASGSLTDTQYF. In nucleotides, the CDR3 is TGCAGCGTTGCGTCGGGGTCCCTCACAGATACGCAGTATTTT.